The 10 T cell receptor beta chains below come from one sample, sequenced in a study of shared clonotypes between healthy human individuals. The method was immunoSEQ multiplex PCR; TCRdb's version includes in-frame clones alone and lacks a portion of them. The top ten clones hold under 0.6% of a sample with more than 1 million clones, around 82% of them seen once. Sample: memory CD4+ T cells from PBMCs. Subset here: CD45RA-negative fraction. The receptors come from a man younger than 35 in good health. Some clones in this sample may be carry-over from other donors' samples.

The chain has TRBV11-2 and TRBJ2-3; TRBD2 matches at 8 bases. Germline CDR1 and CDR2: SGHAT and FQNNGV. This CDR3 comprises 18 residues. V lost 2 bases to trimming and J lost 0 bases; unmatched junction nucleotides: 10. The CDR3 loop reads CASSLLRIAGQSTDTQYF. The CDR3 region has the DNA TGTGCCAGCAGCTTACTCCGAATAGCGGGACAAAGCACAGATACGCAGTATTTT.

The V call is TRBV9, the J call TRBJ2-3, with 7 bases that match TRBD2. The CDR3 is 13 residues long. Germline V gene sequence: CDR1 SGDLS, CDR2 YYNGEE. J lost 6 bases, V lost 3 bases, and 4 bases had no gene match. CDR3 in amino acids: CASSATSMDTQYF. In nucleotides, the CDR3 is TGTGCCAGCAGCGCGACTAGCATGGATACGCAGTATTTT.

The J gene is TRBJ2-1, the V gene TRBV7-3, with 9 bases aligning to TRBD1. The V gene's germline CDR1 is SGHTA and CDR2 FQGTGA. This CDR3 is built from 14 residues. The trim removed 4 bases at V and 6 bases at J, leaving 4 bases unmatched. Written as DNA, the CDR3 is TGTGCCAGCAGCTACCAGACAGGGGGCAATGAGCAGTTCTTC. This translates into CASSYQTGGNEQFF.

The gene calls are TRBV28 and TRBJ2-1, with a tentative D call TRBD2 (6 bases). The ends were cut back, 7 bases at V and 2 bases at J, with 15 bases in the middle. The CDR3 covers 15 residues. Germline loops: CDR1 MDHEN, CDR2 SYDVKM. The CDR3 DNA is TGTGCCAGCAAGGGGAGGTCATTCCCCTACAATGAGCAGTTCTTC. Residues: CASKGRSFPYNEQFF. The variable domain in full, completed from reference TRBV28 and TRBJ2-1, reads DVKVTQSSRYLVKRTGEKVFLECVQDMDHENMFWYRQDPGLGLRLIYFSYDVKMKEKGDIPEGYSVSREKKERFSLILESASTNQTSMYLCASKGRSFPYNEQFFGPGTRLTVL.

V and J are TRBV2 and TRBJ1-1; D possibly corresponds to TRBD1 (6 bases). V lost 7 bases, J lost 1 base, and 13 bases lay in between. CDR3 size: 14 residues. Germline V gene data show CDR1 as SNHLY and CDR2 as FYNNEI. The CDR3 DNA follows: TGTGCCAGCAAAAAGACAGGTCAGAACACTGAAGCTTTCTTT. Translated: CASKKTGQNTEAFF. Supplemented by reference TRBV2 and TRBJ1-1, the full variable domain reads EPEVTQTPSHQVTQMGQEVILRCVPISNHLYFYWYRQILGQKVEFLVSFYNNEISEKSEIFDDQFSVERPDGSNFTLKIRSTKLEDSAMYFCASKKTGQNTEAFFGQGTRLTVV.

This clone occurred a few times. One junction end disagrees with the germline gene, perhaps due to a read error. This chain's CDR3 is CASSLEHVTTPQGTQYF. The CDR3 DNA sequence: TGTGCCAGCAGCTTAGAACATGTGACTACACCCCAAGGGACCCAGTACTTC. The chain employs TRBV11-2 and TRBJ2-5; possibly TRBD2 for D (5 bases). The CDR3 contains 17 residues. Germline-derived CDR1 and CDR2 are SGHAT and FQNNGV.

V and J are TRBV5-1 and TRBJ2-1, with 10 bases that match TRBD2. The germline V gene encodes CDR1 SGHRS and CDR2 YFSETQ. V shed 5 bases and J 9 bases; nucleotides not matched to a gene: 5. CDR3 size: 13 residues. The CDR3 DNA reads TGCGCCAGCAGTCTAGCGGGAGTCGGTGAGCAGTTCTTC. It specifies CASSLAGVGEQFF.

The chain carries TRBV11-2 and TRBJ2-7; D perhaps matches TRBD1 (6 bases). The germline V and J ends were trimmed by 3 bases and 3 bases, with 12 bases remaining between them. CDR1 is SGHAT, CDR2 FQNNGV, per germline. The CDR3 is 14 amino acids. The CDR3 DNA follows: TGTGCCAGCAGCTTGGCAGGGGCCCGCTACGAGCAGTACTTC. Its translation is CASSLAGARYEQYF.

The chain couples TRBV5-1 to TRBJ2-5, with D maybe TRBD2 (6 bases). The CDR3 runs 14 residues. V lost 4 bases, J lost 3 bases, and 13 bases lay in between. Germline assignment: CDR1 SGHRS and CDR2 YFSETQ. The CDR3 loop is CASSHGTYEETQYF. The CDR3 DNA sequence: TGCGCCAGCAGCCACGGGACTTATGAAGAGACCCAGTACTTC.

The rearrangement uses TRBV28 and TRBJ2-3, with no clear D. There are 13 residues in the CDR3. Looked up from germline, CDR1 is MDHEN and CDR2 is SYDVKM. The V and J ends lost 5 bases and 2 bases respectively, with 8 bases between them. CDR3 protein: CASSHPYTDTQYF. CDR3 DNA sequence: TGTGCCAGCAGTCACCCATACACAGATACGCAGTATTTT.